This passage covers 24 T cell receptor beta chains from one sample sequenced in a study of blood T cell repertoires in COVID-19. Repertoires were generated with immunoSEQ multiplex PCR, while TCRdb's copy carries only in-frame clones and drops some. The sample includes fewer than 350,000 clones, 80% to 90% of them seen just once. Sequenced sample: PBMCs or T cells enriched from blood (not recorded which). The source of these receptors is a man aged 25-40 years who had recovered from COVID-19.

The chain is built from TRBV7-9 and TRBJ2-3; the D gene is possibly TRBD1 (5 bases). In germline, CDR1 is SEHNR, CDR2 FQNEAQ (reference sequence). The CDR3 has 15 residues. V dropped 2 bases and J dropped 0 bases, with 9 bases sitting between them. This CDR3 reads CASSLLQESTDTQYF. The CDR3 DNA is TGTGCCAGCAGCTTATTACAGGAGAGCACAGATACGCAGTATTTT.

This clone was seen many times. The gene calls are TRBV19 and TRBJ2-5; D might be TRBD2 (5 bases). V dropped 3 bases and J dropped 10 bases, with 18 bases sitting between them. CDR1 and CDR2 (germline): LNHDA, SQIVND (reference sequence). This CDR3 has 14 amino acids. This CDR3 is CASSMRGASRIQYF. CDR3 coding DNA: TGTGCCAGTAGTATGAGAGGAGCTAGCAGAATCCAGTACTTC.

V is TRBV28 and J is TRBJ1-5; D not certain. V was pared by 5 bases and J by 3 bases, with 17 bases between. Looked up from germline, CDR1 is MDHEN and CDR2 is SYDVKM. This CDR3 contains 16 residues. The CDR3 loop is CASSPGLEMDNQPQHF. The DNA for the CDR3 is TGTGCCAGCAGTCCCGGACTGGAAATGGACAATCAGCCCCAGCATTTT.

The gene calls are TRBV5-1 and TRBJ2-6; 8 nucleotides align to TRBD1. Looked up from germline, CDR1 is SGHRS and CDR2 is YFSETQ. This CDR3 is built from 20 residues. Trimming removed 5 bases from V and 0 bases from J; junction bases left unmatched: 16. The CDR3, as DNA: TGCGCCAGCAGTCAAGAGTTGGACAGGGCCCCGAGCTCTGGGGCCAACGTCCTGACTTTC. It translates to CASSQELDRAPSSGANVLTF.

The genes are TRBV5-1 and TRBJ1-6; tentatively, D is TRBD1 (6 bases). CDR1 and CDR2 from the germline V gene are SGHRS and YFSETQ. The V end was cut by 0 bases, the J end by 0 bases, with 10 bases between. There are 17 residues in the CDR3. The CDR3 is CASSLEGGSSYNSPLHF. The CDR3 DNA reads as TGCGCCAGCAGCTTGGAAGGGGGAAGCTCCTATAATTCACCCCTCCACTTT.

The gene calls are TRBV12-3 or TRBV12-4 and TRBJ2-1; the D is unclear. CDR3 size: 13 residues. V lost 6 bases to trimming and J lost 9 bases, with 15 bases between them. For the CDR3, the DNA is TGTGCCAGCAGCTCACTCCCCCCTGGTGAGCAGTTCTTC. It translates to CASSSLPPGEQFF.

The V gene is TRBV7-8, the J gene TRBJ2-1; 8 nucleotides line up with TRBD2. In germline, CDR1 is SGHVS, CDR2 FQNEAQ. CDR3 size: 17 residues. V dropped 1 base and J dropped 5; count of bases not matched to a gene: 10. The DNA of the CDR3 is TGTGCCAGCAGCTTAGGTGCTGTAGCGGGACTGGACAATGAGCAGTTCTTC. Protein sequence: CASSLGAVAGLDNEQFF. The complete variable domain, with remaining parts taken from reference TRBV7-8 and TRBJ2-1, reads GAGVSQSPRYKVAKRGQDVALRCDPISGHVSLFWYQQALGQGPEFLTYFQNEAQLDKSGLPSDRFFAERPEGSVSTLKIQRTQQEDSAVYLCASSLGAVAGLDNEQFFGPGTRLTVL.

The chain carries TRBV4-2 and TRBJ2-7; tentatively, D is TRBD1 (5 bases). This CDR3 spans 15 amino acids. V lost 1 base and J lost 2, with 12 bases in between. CDR1 is LGHNA, CDR2 YNFKEQ, per germline. The CDR3 protein is CASSQAQQETYEQYF. CDR3 coding DNA: TGTGCCAGCAGCCAAGCCCAACAGGAAACCTACGAGCAGTACTTC.

V is TRBV15 and J is TRBJ1-1, with D possibly matching TRBD1 (5 bases). The CDR3 is 15 amino acids. The germline gives CDR1 LNHNV, CDR2 YYDKDF (reference sequence). The ends were cut back, 1 base at V and 4 bases at J, with 13 bases in the middle. Written as DNA, the CDR3 is TGTGCCACCAGCAGAGGCCCAGGGAGGGCCACTGAAGCTTTCTTT. Translating gives CATSRGPGRATEAFF.

V usage is TRBV4-2 and J usage is TRBJ1-5; D call uncertain. Trimming left V 0 bases short and J 4 bases short, with 7 bases between. Germline CDR1 is LGHNA and CDR2 is YNFKEQ. The CDR3 sequence is 14 residues long. The CDR3 coding sequence is TGTGCCAGCAGCCAAGATGGGAGGAATCAGCCCCAGCATTTT. It codes for CASSQDGRNQPQHF.

The chain joins TRBV5-4 to TRBJ2-2; TRBD1 agrees at 7 bases. The CDR3 spans 15 residues. V lost 4 bases and J lost 4; bases outside the gene matches: 7. The germline V gene has CDR1 SGHNT and CDR2 YYREEE (reference sequence). The CDR3, as DNA: TGTGCCAGCAGCCTTGACAGGGAGTTCACCGGGGAGCTGTTTTTT. Amino acids: CASSLDREFTGELFF.

CDR3: CASSPQDRGNYGYTF. In DNA form, the CDR3 reads TGCGCCAGCAGCCCACAGGACAGGGGGAACTATGGCTACACCTTC. The chain links TRBV5-1 to TRBJ1-2; TRBD1 aligns across 10 bases. Germline trimming cut 4 bases from V and 2 bases from J; bases unmatched to any gene: 5. The CDR3 extends over 15 amino acids. CDR1 and CDR2 from the germline V gene are SGHRS and YFSETQ.

This clone came up a few times. This chain connects TRBV5-1 to TRBJ2-4; 12 bases match TRBD1. V lost 3 bases, J lost 0 bases, and 19 bases stayed unmatched. The CDR3 is 22 residues long. Looked up from germline, CDR1 is SGHRS and CDR2 is YFSETQ. The CDR3 loop is CASSSHGTGTGGGNSAKNIQYF. In nucleotides, the CDR3 is TGCGCCAGCAGCTCTCACGGCACCGGGACAGGGGGCGGAAATTCAGCCAAAAACATTCAGTACTTC.

The chain uses TRBV5-5 and TRBJ1-2, with D unclear. Trimming stripped 2 bases from V and 4 bases from J, with 6 bases between. Germline values: CDR1 SGHKS, CDR2 YYEKEE (reference sequence). The CDR3 contains 12 residues. The CDR3 region has the DNA TGTGCCAGCAGCTTAGACACCTATGGCTACACCTTC. It specifies CASSLDTYGYTF.

V and J are TRBV6-5 and TRBJ1-3, with D hard to call. The CDR3 sequence is 14 residues long. CDR1 is MNHEY, CDR2 SVGAGI, per germline. The V end lost 6 bases, the J end lost 8 bases, and 17 bases lay between the germline ends. The CDR3 DNA sequence: TGTGCCAGCAGCCCAGGTCCCGAAAAGCACACCATATATTTT. This encodes CASSPGPEKHTIYF.

J is TRBJ2-6 and V is TRBV6-4; D may be TRBD1 (5 bases). The germline V gene has CDR1 MRHNA and CDR2 SNTAGT. Trimming removed 6 bases at V and 1 base at J, with 13 bases between. The CDR3 extends over 16 amino acids. The CDR3 DNA is TGTGCCAGCAGCGGACACAGCAGTTCTGGGGCCAACGTCCTGACTTTC. Its protein is CASSGHSSSGANVLTF.

V and J are TRBV6-1 and TRBJ1-3; D gene uncertain. This CDR3 is 11 amino acids long. CDR1 and CDR2 (germline): MNHNS, SASEGT. Between the trimmed V and J ends, which lost 3 bases and 8 bases, there was a span of 5 bases. CDR3 DNA sequence: TGTGCCAGCAGTGACCGAGACACCATATATTTT. Translated: CASSDRDTIYF.

The chain links TRBV5-1 to TRBJ1-2; TRBD1 matches at 10 bases. Trimming took 2 bases from V and 0 from J; bases not matched to a gene: 1. Germline CDR1 is SGHRS and CDR2 is YFSETQ. The CDR3 is 15 residues long. DNA of the CDR3: TGCGCCAGCAGCTTAGGACAGGGGGCTAACTATGGCTACACCTTC. This codes for CASSLGQGANYGYTF.

The CDR3 region has the DNA TGTGCCAGTTCCCCTTCGGAGACGAACACTGAAGCTTTCTTT. Translating gives CASSPSETNTEAFF. V and J are TRBV19 and TRBJ1-1; D ambiguous. V was cut by 8 bases and J by 1 base, with 14 bases left in between. The germline CDR1 and CDR2 sequences are LNHDA and SQIVND (reference sequence). The length of the CDR3 is 14 residues.

The rearrangement links TRBV3-1 (or the pseudogene TRBV3-2) to TRBJ2-7; the D gene is possibly TRBD1 (6 bases). V gave up 0 bases and J gave up 2 bases, with 8 bases separating them. This CDR3 is 14 amino acids long. Germline-derived CDR1 and CDR2 are LGHDT and YNNKEL (reference sequence). The CDR3 sequence is CASSQEQGPYEQYF. In nucleotides, the CDR3 is TGTGCCAGCAGCCAAGAACAGGGTCCCTACGAGCAGTACTTC.

This chain links TRBV6-4 with TRBJ2-1, with 7 bases identical to TRBD1. CDR1 is MRHNA and CDR2 is SNTAGT in the germline V gene. This CDR3 contains 15 residues. V trimming: 0 bases; J trimming: 2 bases; junction bases outside the gene matches: 1. The CDR3 DNA is TGTGCCAGCAGTGACTCGGGGACAGCCTACAATGAGCAGTTCTTC. It codes for CASSDSGTAYNEQFF.

The rearrangement links TRBV7-2 to TRBJ1-2; no reliable D call. Germline CDR1 and CDR2: SGHTA and FQGNSA. The germline V and J ends were trimmed by 5 bases and 4 bases, with 17 bases remaining between them. The CDR3 has 15 residues. The CDR3 loop reads CASSRDPRVFYGYTF. The CDR3 nucleotides are TGTGCCAGCAGCAGAGACCCCCGGGTATTCTATGGCTACACCTTC.

In its sample, this clone was seen a few times. The CDR3 is CASSQVRGETYEQYF. CDR3 in DNA: TGCGCCAGCAGCCAAGTCAGGGGTGAGACCTACGAGCAGTACTTC. The rearrangement joins TRBV4-3 to TRBJ2-7; a weak D match, TRBD1 (6 bases). This CDR3 comprises 15 residues. The V end lost 1 base, the J end lost 2 bases, and 12 bases lay between the germline ends. In germline, CDR1 is LGHNA, CDR2 YSLEER.

The J gene is TRBJ1-1, the V gene TRBV2, with D perhaps TRBD1 (6 bases). CDR1 and CDR2 from the germline V gene are SNHLY and FYNNEI. V was pared by 7 bases and J by 5 bases, with 23 bases between. The CDR3 length is 16 residues. The CDR3 region is CASTPQSGRGGTEAFF. The CDR3 DNA is TGTGCCAGCACGCCCCAGTCGGGCAGGGGAGGGACTGAAGCTTTCTTT.